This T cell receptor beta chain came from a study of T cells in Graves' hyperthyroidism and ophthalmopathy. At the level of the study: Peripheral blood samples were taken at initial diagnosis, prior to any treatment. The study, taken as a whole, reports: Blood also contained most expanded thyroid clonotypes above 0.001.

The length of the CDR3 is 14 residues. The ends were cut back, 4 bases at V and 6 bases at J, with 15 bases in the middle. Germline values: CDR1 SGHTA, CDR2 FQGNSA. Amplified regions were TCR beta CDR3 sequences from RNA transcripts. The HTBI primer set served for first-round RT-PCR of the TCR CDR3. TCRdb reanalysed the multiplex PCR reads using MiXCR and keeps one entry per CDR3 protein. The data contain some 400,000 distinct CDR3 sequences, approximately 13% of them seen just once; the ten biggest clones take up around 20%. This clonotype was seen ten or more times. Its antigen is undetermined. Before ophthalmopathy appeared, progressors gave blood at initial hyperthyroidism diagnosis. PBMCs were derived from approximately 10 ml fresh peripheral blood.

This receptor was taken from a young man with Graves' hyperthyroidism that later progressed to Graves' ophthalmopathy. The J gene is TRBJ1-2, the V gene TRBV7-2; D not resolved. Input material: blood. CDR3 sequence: CASSSRAAVNGYTF. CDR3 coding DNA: TGTGCCAGCAGCTCGAGAGCGGCAGTAAATGGCTACACCTTC.